The 30 T cell receptor beta chains given below trace back to one sample, sequenced in a study of early stage breast cancer tumors. Profiling relied on immunoSEQ multiplex PCR, and the TCRdb table lists in-frame clones only, not all of them. The sample carries 40,000 to 60,000 clones, around four fifths recorded once. The source material was blood. Receptors were obtained from a person aged 35 to 50 with breast cancer.

The chain links TRBV5-1 to TRBJ2-1; maybe TRBD2 (6 bases). The CDR3 has 16 residues. Germline V CDR1 and CDR2: SGHRS, YFSETQ. Trimming removed 2 bases from V and 8 bases from J, with 20 bases in between. This chain's CDR3 is CASSFEGPGVGDEQFF. The CDR3 DNA sequence: TGCGCCAGCAGCTTTGAGGGCCCGGGAGTTGGGGATGAGCAGTTCTTC.

The chain is built from TRBV19 and TRBJ1-3; TRBD1 agrees at 7 bases. Germline V CDR1 and CDR2: LNHDA, SQIVND (reference sequence). V was clipped by 4 bases and J by 0 bases; unmatched bases: 3. The CDR3 is made up of 15 amino acids. CDR3 residues: CASSTTGSSGNTIYF. The CDR3 DNA reads TGTGCCAGTAGTACGACAGGGAGCTCTGGAAACACCATATATTTT.

This sequence joins TRBV27 and TRBJ2-5; D unclear. The CDR3 contains 14 residues. Germline assignment: CDR1 MNHEY and CDR2 SMNVEV (reference sequence). V gave up 0 bases and J gave up 2 bases, with 7 bases separating them. The CDR3 nucleotides read TGTGCCAGCAGTTTATCCCCCAAACAAGAGACCCAGTACTTC. Translated, it gives CASSLSPKQETQYF.

V gene TRBV6-4 combines with J gene TRBJ2-1; D is unresolved. In germline, CDR1 is MRHNA, CDR2 SNTAGT. Trimming removed 0 bases at V and 6 bases at J, with 6 bases between. This CDR3 has 13 amino acids. In nucleotides, the CDR3 is TGTGCCAGCAGTGACTCGGCTAGCAATGAGCAGTTCTTC. Protein product: CASSDSASNEQFF.

The chain uses TRBV18 and TRBJ2-1, with 8 bases fitting TRBD2. Germline V gene lookup returns CDR1 KGHSH and CDR2 LQKENI. The CDR3 spans 16 residues. V shed 3 bases and J 7 bases; nucleotides not matched to a gene: 11. The CDR3 here is CASSPMGLVKGNEQFF. Written as DNA, the CDR3 is TGTGCCAGCTCACCGATGGGACTAGTGAAGGGGAATGAGCAGTTCTTC. The full variable domain, with the rest looked up from reference TRBV18 and TRBJ2-1, is NAGVMQNPRHLVRRRGQEARLRCSPMKGHSHVYWYRQLPEEGLKFMVYLQKENIIDESGMPKERFSAEFPKEGPSILRIQQVVRGDSAAYFCASSPMGLVKGNEQFFGPGTRLTVL.

This chain uses TRBV21-1 with TRBJ1-6; TRBD1 reflects the table's D call only, with no check against the DNA. TRBV21-1 corresponds to a pseudogene. The CDR3 has 13 residues. In DNA, the CDR3 is TGTGCCAGCATGGGACAGAATAATTCACCCCTCCACTTT. Residues: CASMGQNNSPLHF.

This chain links TRBV11-2 with TRBJ2-1; unclear D gene. The CDR3 is made up of 13 amino acids. Germline V gene data show CDR1 as SGHAT and CDR2 as FQNNGV. The V end was cut by 3 bases, the J end by 5 bases, with 8 bases between. CDR3 DNA sequence: TGTGCCAGCAGCTTCCAGATGGACAATGAGCAGTTCTTC. Translating it yields CASSFQMDNEQFF.

The gene calls are TRBV5-1 and TRBJ1-2; the match to TRBD1 covers 10 bases. Unmatched junction bases numbered 7, after V lost 0 bases and J lost 8 bases. Per germline, CDR1 SGHRS and CDR2 YFSETQ. The CDR3 is made up of 15 amino acids. CDR3 bases: TGCGCCAGCAGCTTGGTAGACAGGGGGCGTGTAGGCTACACCTTC. The encoded protein is CASSLVDRGRVGYTF.

The chain recombines TRBV7-2 with TRBJ1-1; D gene uncertain. V gave up 4 bases and J gave up 2 bases, with 5 bases separating them. The CDR3 is 12 amino acids. The germline V gene has CDR1 SGHTA and CDR2 FQGNSA. The CDR3 DNA sequence: TGTGCCAGCAGCTCTTATAACACTGAAGCTTTCTTT. It codes for CASSSYNTEAFF.

This chain links TRBV5-8 with TRBJ1-2; D is ambiguous. This CDR3 comprises 17 residues. Germline V lookup: CDR1 SGHTS, CDR2 YDEGEE. Deletions cut 3 bases from V and 4 bases from J, with 22 bases between. The CDR3, as DNA: TGTGCCAGCAGCTCCTTTGGTTTGGGTCCTAAAGCCTATGGCTACACCTTC. Its protein is CASSSFGLGPKAYGYTF.

The chain couples TRBV28 to TRBJ1-4; D is unclear. This CDR3 has 14 residues. Deletions cut 5 bases from V and 8 bases from J, with 15 bases between. Germline assignment: CDR1 MDHEN and CDR2 SYDVKM. Here the CDR3 DNA reads TGTGCCAGCAGTAAGGGTGTAAGTGAGGAAAAACTGTTTTTT. The encoded protein is CASSKGVSEEKLFF.

The chain has TRBV29-1 and TRBJ2-7; the D gene could be TRBD1 or TRBD2 (5 bases each). V was trimmed by 0 bases and J by 7 bases, leaving 13 bases between them. The CDR3 runs 13 residues. CDR1 is SQVTM, CDR2 ANQGSEA, per germline. CDR3 bases: TGCAGCGTTGAAGAGGGGGAACGGCGGGAGCAGTACTTC. Translation: CSVEEGERREQYF.

The chain couples TRBV7-2 to TRBJ2-1; TRBD2 agrees at 7 bases. V trimming: 5 bases; J trimming: 2 bases; junction bases outside the gene matches: 6. This CDR3 is built from 15 residues. Germline lookup yields CDR1 SGHTA and CDR2 FQGNSA. The CDR3: CASSLVAGAYNEQFF. The CDR3 region has the DNA TGTGCCAGCAGCCTCGTAGCGGGCGCCTACAATGAGCAGTTCTTC.

V and J are TRBV18 and TRBJ1-4; D is uncertain. Germline V gene data show CDR1 as KGHSH and CDR2 as LQKENI. The V end was cut by 4 bases, the J end by 6 bases, with 15 bases between. The CDR3 sequence is 15 residues long. The CDR3 DNA sequence: TGTGCCAGCTCACTGACTGTCGATCTTGATGAAAAACTGTTTTTT. The encoded protein is CASSLTVDLDEKLFF.

The chain uses TRBV30 and TRBJ1-3; the D is unclear. Germline V gene data show CDR1 as GTSNPN and CDR2 as SVGIG (reference sequence). The CDR3 extends over 13 amino acids. V gave up 2 bases and J gave up 2 bases, with 7 bases separating them. The chain's CDR3 is CAWSPGPGNTIYF. The CDR3, as DNA: TGTGCCTGGAGTCCCGGACCTGGAAACACCATATATTTT. The full variable domain, its missing parts supplied by reference TRBV30 and TRBJ1-3, is SQTIHQWPATLVQPVGSPLSLECTVEGTSNPNLYWYRQAAGRGLQLLFYSVGIGQISSEVPQNLSASRPQDRQFILSSKKLLLSDSGFYLCAWSPGPGNTIYFGEGSWLTVV.

V and J are TRBV6-6 and TRBJ1-2; possibly TRBD1 for D (6 bases). V shed 7 bases and J shed 6 bases, with 12 bases lying between them. The CDR3 runs 12 residues. Germline V gene data show CDR1 as MNHNY and CDR2 as SVGAGI (reference sequence). The DNA for the CDR3 is TGTGCCAGCACTCAAGGGGGGGATGGCTACACCTTC. Translating it yields CASTQGGDGYTF.

V is TRBV5-1 and J is TRBJ1-4, with a weak D call TRBD1 (6 bases). This CDR3 has 13 amino acids. Between the trimmed V and J ends, which lost 9 bases and 3 bases, there was a span of 12 bases. The germline V gene encodes CDR1 SGHRS and CDR2 YFSETQ. The CDR3 DNA sequence: TGCGCCAACTCAGGGGCGGCTAATGAAAAACTGTTTTTT. Translated: CANSGAANEKLFF.

This sequence joins TRBV7-9 and TRBJ2-5, with a tentative D call TRBD2 (5 bases). This CDR3 is 14 amino acids long. Germline-derived CDR1 and CDR2 are SEHNR and FQNEAQ (reference sequence). V lost 1 base and J 4 bases, leaving 10 bases between the germline ends. CDR3 DNA sequence: TGTGCCAGCAGCTTAGAAGCGGCCCGAGAGACCCAGTACTTC. As protein: CASSLEAARETQYF.

V usage is TRBV19 and J usage is TRBJ1-3, with a weak D call TRBD1 (5 bases). The CDR3 is made up of 12 amino acids. The V end was cut by 11 bases, the J end by 4 bases, with 12 bases between. CDR1 and CDR2 from the germline V gene are LNHDA and SQIVND (reference sequence). CDR3: CAAKGSGNTIYF. The CDR3 DNA reads as TGTGCCGCTAAGGGGTCCGGAAACACCATATATTTT.

The rearrangement links TRBV25-1 to TRBJ2-1; D gene unclear. This CDR3 has 12 residues. Trimming stripped 5 bases from V and 3 bases from J, with 5 bases between. Germline CDR1 and CDR2: MGHDK and SYGVNS. Written as DNA, the CDR3 is TGTGCCAGCAGTTTTTACTACAATGAGCAGTTCTTC. Its protein product is CASSFYYNEQFF.

This clone was counted only a few times. The chain combines TRBV2 with TRBJ1-4; 8 nucleotides line up with TRBD1. This CDR3 has 14 amino acids. CDR1 and CDR2 from the germline V gene are SNHLY and FYNNEI. V shed 3 bases and J 8 bases; nucleotides not matched to a gene: 5. CDR3: CASSESRGREKLFF. CDR3 in DNA: TGTGCCAGCAGTGAGTCCAGGGGGCGAGAAAAACTGTTTTTT. The full variable domain, its missing parts supplied by reference TRBV2 and TRBJ1-4, is EPEVTQTPSHQVTQMGQEVILRCVPISNHLYFYWYRQILGQKVEFLVSFYNNEISEKSEIFDDQFSVERPDGSNFTLKIRSTKLEDSAMYFCASSESRGREKLFFGSGTQLSVL.

This clone has just one count. The CDR3 spells CASSESGNRETQYF. CDR3 nucleotides: TGTGCCAGTAGTGAGAGCGGGAATCGGGAGACCCAGTACTTC. The chain recombines TRBV19 with TRBJ2-5; 7 nucleotides line up with TRBD2. J gave up 5 bases and V 5 bases, and 8 bases lay outside the gene matches. CDR3 length: 14 amino acids. The germline V gene encodes CDR1 LNHDA and CDR2 SQIVND (reference sequence).

The J gene is TRBJ2-1, the V gene TRBV30; TRBD1 might be the D (5 bases). The length of the CDR3 is 16 residues. Germline CDR1 GTSNPN, CDR2 SVGIG (reference sequence). Trimming removed 2 bases at V and 0 bases at J, with 14 bases between. The CDR3 sequence is CAWSPLTGSSYNEQFF. The CDR3 DNA reads TGTGCCTGGAGTCCCCTTACAGGAAGCTCCTACAATGAGCAGTTCTTC.

V and J are TRBV6-5 and TRBJ1-1; no clear D gene. CDR1 MNHEY and CDR2 SVGAGI come from the germline V gene. This CDR3 is built from 14 residues. V gave up 2 bases and J gave up 2 bases, with 9 bases separating them. The CDR3 reads CASSYGLGNTEAFF. The CDR3 nucleotides read TGTGCCAGCAGTTACGGGCTGGGAAACACTGAAGCTTTCTTT.

This clone was picked up a small number of times. V usage is TRBV5-1 and J usage is TRBJ1-4; 9 bases are a match to TRBD1. CDR3 length: 15 amino acids. CDR1 and CDR2 (germline): SGHRS, YFSETQ. J was trimmed by 7 bases and V by 4 bases; bases with no gene match: 8. CDR3 nucleotides: TGCGCCAGCAGCGGGCGGGACAGGGCGCCTGAAAAACTGTTTTTT. Protein product: CASSGRDRAPEKLFF.

V gene TRBV18 combines with J gene TRBJ2-7; a possible D gene is TRBD1 (6 bases). Germline CDR1 KGHSH, CDR2 LQKENI. Trimming took 3 bases from V and 3 from J, leaving 9 bases between them. The CDR3 is 13 residues long. The CDR3 sequence is CASSPDSFYEQYF. The CDR3 DNA reads TGTGCCAGCTCACCGGACAGTTTCTACGAGCAGTACTTC. Filled out from reference TRBV18 and TRBJ2-7, the complete variable domain reads NAGVMQNPRHLVRRRGQEARLRCSPMKGHSHVYWYRQLPEEGLKFMVYLQKENIIDESGMPKERFSAEFPKEGPSILRIQQVVRGDSAAYFCASSPDSFYEQYFGPGTRLTVT.

This chain links TRBV9 with TRBJ2-2; a weak D match, TRBD1 (8 bases). Germline assignment: CDR1 SGDLS and CDR2 YYNGEE. This CDR3 is built from 17 residues. V was clipped by 1 base and J by 2 bases, with 15 bases between them. The CDR3 loop is CASSVIQGGLNTGELFF. The CDR3 nucleotides are TGTGCCAGCAGCGTAATACAGGGGGGGCTTAACACCGGGGAGCTGTTTTTT.

The rearrangement uses TRBV2 and TRBJ1-2; D not resolved. Germline V gives CDR1 SNHLY, CDR2 FYNNEI. V lost 3 bases to trimming and J lost 3 bases, with 8 bases between them. There are 13 residues in the CDR3. CDR3 protein: CASSDSQYYGYTF. CDR3 nucleotide sequence: TGTGCCAGCAGTGATTCCCAATACTATGGCTACACCTTC.

CDR3 residues: CAISESGGGAPDTQYF. The CDR3 bases are TGTGCCATCAGTGAGTCCGGGGGAGGGGCCCCAGATACGCAGTATTTT. The chain links TRBV10-3 to TRBJ2-3; TRBD2 agrees at 7 bases. V was pared by 0 bases and J by 4 bases, with 7 bases of the junction left unmatched. CDR3 length equals 16 residues. Looked up from germline, CDR1 is ENHRY and CDR2 is SYGVKD.

V and J are TRBV6-1 and TRBJ2-3, with unresolved D. The CDR3 runs 12 residues. CDR1 MNHNS and CDR2 SASEGT come from the germline V gene. V gave up 4 bases and J gave up 5 bases, with 7 bases separating them. In DNA, the CDR3 is TGTGCCAGCAGTGCCCAAAGAGATACGCAGTATTTT. Encoded protein: CASSAQRDTQYF.